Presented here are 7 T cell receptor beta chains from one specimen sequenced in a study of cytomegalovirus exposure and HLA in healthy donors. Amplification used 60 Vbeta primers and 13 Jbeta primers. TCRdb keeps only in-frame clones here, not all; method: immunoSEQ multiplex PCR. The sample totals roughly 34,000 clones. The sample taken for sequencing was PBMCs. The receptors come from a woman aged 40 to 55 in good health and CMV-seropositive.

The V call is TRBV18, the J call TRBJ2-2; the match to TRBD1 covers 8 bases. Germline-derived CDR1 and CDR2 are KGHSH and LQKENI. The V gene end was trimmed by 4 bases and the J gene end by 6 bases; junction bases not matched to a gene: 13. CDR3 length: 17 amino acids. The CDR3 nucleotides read TGTGCCAGCTCACGCGCCGGGACAGGTTTAAATTCCGGGGAGCTGTTTTTT. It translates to CASSRAGTGLNSGELFF.

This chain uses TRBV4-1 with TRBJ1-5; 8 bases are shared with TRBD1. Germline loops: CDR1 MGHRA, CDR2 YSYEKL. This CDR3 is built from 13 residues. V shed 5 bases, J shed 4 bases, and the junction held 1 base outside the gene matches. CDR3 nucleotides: TGCGCCAGCAGCGACAGGGGAAATCAGCCCCAGCATTTT. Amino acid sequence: CASSDRGNQPQHF.

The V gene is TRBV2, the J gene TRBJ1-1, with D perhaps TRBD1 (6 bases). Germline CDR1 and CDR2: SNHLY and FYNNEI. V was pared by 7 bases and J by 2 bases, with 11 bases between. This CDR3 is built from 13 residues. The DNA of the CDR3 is TGTGCCAGCAAAGGACAGATCAACACTGAAGCTTTCTTT. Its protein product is CASKGQINTEAFF.

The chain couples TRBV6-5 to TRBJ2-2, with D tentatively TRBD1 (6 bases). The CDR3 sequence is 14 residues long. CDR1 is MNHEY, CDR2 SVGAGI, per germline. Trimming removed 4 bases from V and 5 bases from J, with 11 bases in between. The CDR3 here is CASSSRRGTGELFF. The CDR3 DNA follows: TGTGCCAGCAGTTCCCGCAGGGGAACCGGGGAGCTGTTTTTT.

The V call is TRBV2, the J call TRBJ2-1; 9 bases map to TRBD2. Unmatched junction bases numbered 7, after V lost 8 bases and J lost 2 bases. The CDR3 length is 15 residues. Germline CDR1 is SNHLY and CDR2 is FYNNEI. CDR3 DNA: TGTGCCAGCCGGTTAGCGGGAGAACCCTACAATGAGCAGTTCTTC. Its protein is CASRLAGEPYNEQFF.

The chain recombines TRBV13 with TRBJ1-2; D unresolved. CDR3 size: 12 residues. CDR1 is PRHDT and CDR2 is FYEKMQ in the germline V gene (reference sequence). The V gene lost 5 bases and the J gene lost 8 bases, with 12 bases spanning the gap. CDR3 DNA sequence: TGTGCCAGCAGCGTCTTTGGGCAGGGCTACACCTTC. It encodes CASSVFGQGYTF.

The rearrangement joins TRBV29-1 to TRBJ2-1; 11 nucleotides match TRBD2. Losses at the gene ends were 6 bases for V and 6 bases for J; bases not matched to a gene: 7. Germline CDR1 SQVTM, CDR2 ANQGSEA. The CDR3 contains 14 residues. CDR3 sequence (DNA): TGCAGCGTCCCCCGGCTAGCGGGAGGCAATGAGCAGTTCTTC. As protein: CSVPRLAGGNEQFF.